What follows describes a single TCR beta chain. The source of the sample is a study of control samples from healthy donors and cancer patients. CDR1 MNHNY and CDR2 SVGAGI come from the germline V gene (reference sequence). The length of the CDR3 is 14 residues. V lost 8 bases, J lost 6 bases, and 18 bases lay in between. Method: immunoSEQ multiplex PCR; TCRdb's copy keeps in-frame clones and lacks some. Of tens of thousands of clones listed, approximately 89% are singletons. The sequenced sample was blood. The V call is TRBV6-6, the J call TRBJ2-3; the D gene is possibly TRBD2 (7 bases). This clonotype was obtained from a man in his fifties or sixties in good health. The CDR3 reads CASGYGGPTDTQYF. The CDR3 DNA is TGTGCCAGCGGATACGGGGGGCCCACCGATACGCAGTATTTT.